This T cell receptor (beta chain) stems from a study of blood T cell repertoires in COVID-19. Study background: Samples representing acute and convalescent COVID-19 were sourced from the United States, Italy and Spain.

The V and J ends lost 8 bases and 3 bases respectively, with 16 bases between them. This CDR3 region has 14 residues. The germline V gene encodes CDR1 MDHEN and CDR2 SYDVKM. Generated by immunoSEQ multiplex PCR, the TCRdb table keeps only in-frame clones and is missing some. The sample yields about 36,000 clones, 90% seen once. The origin of this receptor is a human donor in a cohort sampled during active COVID-19. The V and J genes are TRBV28 and TRBJ1-2; a possible D gene is TRBD1 (6 bases). The sample taken for sequencing was peripheral blood. CDR3 loop: CASSAGGADYGYTF. DNA of the CDR3: TGTGCCAGCTCTGCGGGGGGCGCGGACTATGGCTACACCTTC.